This T cell receptor beta chain is drawn from a study of early T cells in non-severe SARS-CoV-2 infection. V was trimmed by 9 bases and J by 4 bases, leaving 11 bases between them. This CDR3 spans 12 amino acids. Germline CDR1 and CDR2: WNHNN and SYGVQD (reference sequence). Many counts were recorded for this clonotype. TCRdb re-analysed the 5' RACE reads in MiXCR, keeping a single row per CDR3 protein. The data contain some 64,000 distinct CDR3 sequences, roughly 13% of them seen just once; the ten biggest clones take up 8% to 10%. The sequence came from an adult who was a healthcare worker with PCR-confirmed SARS-CoV-2 infection or an uninfected control (not recorded which). The specimen was whole blood. The V and J genes are TRBV10-1 and TRBJ2-3; TRBD1 is a possible D gene (5 bases). CDR3 sequence (DNA): TGCGCCAGTTCGGAAGGGGCAGATACGCAGTATTTT. Protein product: CASSEGADTQYF.